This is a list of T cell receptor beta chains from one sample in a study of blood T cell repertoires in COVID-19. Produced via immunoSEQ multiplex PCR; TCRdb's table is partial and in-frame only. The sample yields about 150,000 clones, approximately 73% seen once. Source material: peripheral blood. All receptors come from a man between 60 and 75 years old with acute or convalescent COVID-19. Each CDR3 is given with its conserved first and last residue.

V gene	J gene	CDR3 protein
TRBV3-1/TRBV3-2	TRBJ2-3	CASSHYGQTSTDTQYF
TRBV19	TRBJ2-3	CASSPDRDPDTQYF
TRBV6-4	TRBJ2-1	CASSDLSASGTYNEQFF
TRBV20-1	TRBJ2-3	CSASRPSGSDTQYF
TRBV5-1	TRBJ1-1	CASSLQNTEAFF
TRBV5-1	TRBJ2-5	CASSPSPNGRGLETQYF
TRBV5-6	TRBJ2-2	CASSADRDETGELFF
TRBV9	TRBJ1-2	CASSVGTGGEYGYTF
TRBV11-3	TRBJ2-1	CASSLGQGSPNEQFF
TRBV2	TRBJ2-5	CASIPDERDRGQETQYF
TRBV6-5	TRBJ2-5	CASSPRQGATQYF
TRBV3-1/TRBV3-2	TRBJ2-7	CASSQDPTGYYEQYF
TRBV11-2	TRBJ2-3	CASTGGGRSPYTDTQYF
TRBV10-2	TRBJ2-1	CASRLAGVGSEQFF
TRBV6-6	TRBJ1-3	CASSSRDTLRNTIYF
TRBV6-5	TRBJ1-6	CASSRSSFSPLHF
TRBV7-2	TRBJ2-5	CASSLLAGFRQETQYF
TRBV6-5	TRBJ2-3	CASRVGTGATDTQYF
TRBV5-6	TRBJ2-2	CASSLERLPNTGELFF
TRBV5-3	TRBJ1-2	CARRGAGEYGYTF
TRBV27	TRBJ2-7	CASGTSGAYEQYF
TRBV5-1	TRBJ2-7	CASSASGTSLTEQYF
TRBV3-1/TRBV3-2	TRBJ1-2	CASSPTGVGGYTF
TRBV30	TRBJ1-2	CAWSGTGEDGYTF
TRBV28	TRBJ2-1	CASSSGTGAYNEQFF
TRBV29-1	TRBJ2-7	CSVTGLAGAHAYEQYF
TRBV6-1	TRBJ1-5	CASSEAWTNQPQHF
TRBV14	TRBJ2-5	CASSLRSELGETQYF
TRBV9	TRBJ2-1	CASSVWADDNEQFF
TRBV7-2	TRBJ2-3	CASSLRTGFTSTDTQYF
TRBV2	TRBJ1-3	CASSGQGAGNTIYF
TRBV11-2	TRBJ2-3	CASSLPPPDTQYF
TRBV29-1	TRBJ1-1	CSDRGQLNTEAFF
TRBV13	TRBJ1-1	CASSQGTGTNTEAFF
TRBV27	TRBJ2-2	CASSLGVTAGELFF
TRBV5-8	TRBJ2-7	CASSHLAGVEQYF
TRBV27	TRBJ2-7	CASSLSAGDRGAYEQYF
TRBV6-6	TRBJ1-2	CASSYSAHKGYTF
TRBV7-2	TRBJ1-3	CASSITGNTIYF
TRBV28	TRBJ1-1	CASSPLVANTEAFF
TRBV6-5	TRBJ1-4	CASSLGYRGPNEKLFF
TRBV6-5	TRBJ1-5	CASSSGGGNQPQHF
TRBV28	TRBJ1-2	CASSPPTGNYGYTF
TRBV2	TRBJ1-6	CASSGDQGRALF
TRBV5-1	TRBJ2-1	CASSPQSRRGNEQFF
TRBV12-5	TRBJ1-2	CASGLVRGGPNYGYTF
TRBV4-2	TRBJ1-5	CASSQDAGTNQPQHF
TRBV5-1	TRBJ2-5	CASSNSYQETQYF
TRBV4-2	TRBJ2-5	CASSQEDRPQETQYF
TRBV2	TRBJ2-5	CASSRPGTSTQETQYF